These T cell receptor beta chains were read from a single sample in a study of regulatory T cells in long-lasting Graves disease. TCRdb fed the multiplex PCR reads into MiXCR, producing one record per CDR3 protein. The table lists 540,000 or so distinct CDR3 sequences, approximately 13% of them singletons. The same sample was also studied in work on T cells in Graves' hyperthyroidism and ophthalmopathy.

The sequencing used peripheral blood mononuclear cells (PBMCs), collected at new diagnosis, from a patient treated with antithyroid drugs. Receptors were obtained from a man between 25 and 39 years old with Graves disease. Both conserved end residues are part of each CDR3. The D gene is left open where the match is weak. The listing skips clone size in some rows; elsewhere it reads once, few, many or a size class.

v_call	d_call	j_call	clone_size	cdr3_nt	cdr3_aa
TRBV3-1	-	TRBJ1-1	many	TGTGCCAGCAGCCAGTTGGACAAGGACACTGAAGCTTTCTTT	CASSQLDKDTEAFF
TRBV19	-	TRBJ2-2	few	TGTGCCAGTAGTATTGGGTCCGGGGCAGGTTACTACCGGGAGCTGTTTTTT	CASSIGSGAGYYRELFF
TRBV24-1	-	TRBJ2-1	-	TGTGCCACCAGTGATTCCTACCTCTCCTACAATGAGCAGTTCTTC	CATSDSYLSYNEQFF
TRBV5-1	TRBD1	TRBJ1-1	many	TGCGCCAGCAGCTTGGCCGTTGGGACAGGGAACACTGAAGCTTTCTTT	CASSLAVGTGNTEAFF
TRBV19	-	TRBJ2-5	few	TGTGCCAGTAGTACGATTAGCGCGCAAGAGACCCAGTACTTC	CASSTISAQETQYF
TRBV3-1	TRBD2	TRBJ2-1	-	TGTGCCAGCAGCCAAGGTTACGGGGGGGTGGAGCAGTTCTTC	CASSQGYGGVEQFF
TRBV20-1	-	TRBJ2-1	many	TGCAGTGCTAGGTCCAGGGGCCTCTACAATGAGCAGTTCTTC	CSARSRGLYNEQFF
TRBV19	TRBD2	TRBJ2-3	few	TGTGCCAGTAGGATAAGCGGGAGTTCAGATACGCAGTATTTT	CASRISGSSDTQYF
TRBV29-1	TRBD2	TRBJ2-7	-	TGCAGCGTTGGAGCGGGAGTATTCGCCTACAATGAGCAGTACTTC	CSVGAGVFAYNEQYF
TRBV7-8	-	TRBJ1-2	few	TGTGCCAGCAGCTCCAGATCGGGCGGTGGCTACACCTTC	CASSSRSGGGYTF
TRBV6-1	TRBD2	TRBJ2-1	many	TGTGCCAGCAGTCCCCCTCAGTTAGCGGGAGGCCTGAATGAGCAGTTCTTC	CASSPPQLAGGLNEQFF
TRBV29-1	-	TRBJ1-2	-	TGCAGCGTTGCATGGGGCCAAAACGGCTACACCTTC	CSVAWGQNGYTF
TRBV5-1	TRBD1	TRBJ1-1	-	TGCGCCAGCAGCTGGGCGGGGGGACAGCGGGCTTTCTTT	CASSWAGGQRAFF
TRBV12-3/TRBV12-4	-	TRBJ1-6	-	TGTGCCAGCAGTTTAATGGGGGGTCCCTATAATTCACCCCTCCACTTT	CASSLMGGPYNSPLHF
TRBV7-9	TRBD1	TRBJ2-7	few	TGTGCCAGCAGCTCGCCGACAGGGGGCATCGACGAGCAGTACTTC	CASSSPTGGIDEQYF
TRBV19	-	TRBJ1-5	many	TGTGCCAGTAGTATCGGGACATTAAGCAATCAGCCCCAGCATTTT	CASSIGTLSNQPQHF
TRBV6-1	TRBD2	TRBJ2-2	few	TGTGCCAGCAGTGAAGCCAGCGGGAGCACCGGGGAGCTGTTTTTT	CASSEASGSTGELFF
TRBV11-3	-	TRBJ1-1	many	TGTGCCAGCAGCTTAGACGTCCCGACAGGTCGTTGGAACACTGAAGCTTTCTTT	CASSLDVPTGRWNTEAFF
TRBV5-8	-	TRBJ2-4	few	TGTGCCAGCAGCTTTTCGGGTCGAAACATTCAGTACTTC	CASSFSGRNIQYF
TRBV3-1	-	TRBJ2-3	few	TGTGCCAGCAGCCGCCTGTTTCCAGATACGCAGTATTTT	CASSRLFPDTQYF
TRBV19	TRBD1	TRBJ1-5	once	TGTGCCAGTAGCCCGACAGGGGACACCTATCAGCCCCAGCATTTT	CASSPTGDTYQPQHF
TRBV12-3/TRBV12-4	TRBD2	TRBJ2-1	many	TGTGCCAGCACCCTCCGTTTACTAGCGGTGAACAATGAGCAGTTCTTC	CASTLRLLAVNNEQFF
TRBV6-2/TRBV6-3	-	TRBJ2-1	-	TGTGCCACCCTCCCCTACAATGAGCAGTTCTTC	CATLPYNEQFF
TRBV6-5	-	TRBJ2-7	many	TGTGCCAGCAGTTACGACAGATTCTACGAGCAGTACTTC	CASSYDRFYEQYF
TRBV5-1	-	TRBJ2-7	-	TGTGCCAGCAGTTTCCTAGCGTGGGGCTCCTACGAGCAGTACTTC	CASSFLAWGSYEQYF
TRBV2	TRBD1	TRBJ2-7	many	TGTGCCAGCAGTGAAAGGGACAGGGCCTACGAGCAGTACTTC	CASSERDRAYEQYF
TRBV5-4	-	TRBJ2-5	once	TGTGCCAGCAGCGAAGGGGGAGGTGGGGAGACCCAGTACTTC	CASSEGGGGETQYF
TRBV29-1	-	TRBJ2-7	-	TGCAGCGTCCCCCTAGGTCTTTACGAGCAGTACTTC	CSVPLGLYEQYF
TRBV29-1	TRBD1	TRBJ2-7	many	TGCAGCGCCGGCCAGACAGGGGGCTACGAGCAGTACTTC	CSAGQTGGYEQYF
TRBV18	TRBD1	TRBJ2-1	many	TGTGCCAGCTCAACTCCCCCCGGGACAGGTTACAATGAGCAGTTCTTC	CASSTPPGTGYNEQFF
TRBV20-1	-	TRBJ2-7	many	TGCAGTGCTAGAGGGTTGGAGGGGGAGGCCTCCTACGAGCAGTACTTC	CSARGLEGEASYEQYF
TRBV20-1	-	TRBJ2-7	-	TGCAGTGCAAACCGTGAGCCAGGGGACGAGCAGTACTTC	CSANREPGDEQYF
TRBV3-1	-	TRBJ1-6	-	TGTGCCGGCAGCCGCGGGGGTACCGGTAATTCACCCCTCCACTTT	CAGSRGGTGNSPLHF
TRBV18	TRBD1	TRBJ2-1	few	TGTGCCAGCTCGAGGGAGGGACAGGGAGGCAATGAGCAGTTCTTC	CASSREGQGGNEQFF
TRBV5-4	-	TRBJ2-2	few	TGTGCCAGCGAATTTGGGACACCCAACACCGGGGAGCTGTTTTTT	CASEFGTPNTGELFF
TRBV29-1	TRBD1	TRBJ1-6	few	TGCAGCGTCGGGACAGGAATGGATAATTCACCCCTCCACTTT	CSVGTGMDNSPLHF
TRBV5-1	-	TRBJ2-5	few	TGCGCCAGCAGCAGGGGCGGGGGCCCCGAAGAGACCCAGTACTTC	CASSRGGGPEETQYF
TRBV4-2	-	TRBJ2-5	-	TGTGCCAGCAGCCAATCCAGGGAGGGGGCAAAGACCCAGTACTTC	CASSQSREGAKTQYF
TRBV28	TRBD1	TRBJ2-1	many	TGTGCCAGCAGTTTATGGAGGGGACAGGGGGCCTACAATGAGCAGTTCTTC	CASSLWRGQGAYNEQFF